This T cell receptor beta chain comes out of a study of blood T cell repertoires in COVID-19. The wider study: Acute and convalescent COVID-19 specimens originated in the United States, Italy and Spain.

Germline V CDR1 and CDR2: LNHDA, SQIVND (reference sequence). This CDR3 is built from 15 residues. V shed 3 bases and J 0 bases; nucleotides not matched to a gene: 4. Using immunoSEQ multiplex PCR, the repertoire was profiled, and TCRdb retains in-frame clones only, with some absent. The repertoire consists of hundreds of thousands of clones, with about nine tenths occurring once and the leading ten covering approximately 3.1%. This TCR derives from a woman in her fifties or sixties in a cohort exposed to, infected with or recovered from COVID-19 (not recorded which). Sample: PBMCs or T cells enriched from blood (not recorded which). The chain employs TRBV19 and TRBJ1-2, with TRBD1 identical over 7 bases. CDR3 amino acids: CASSISGTANYGYTF. The CDR3 DNA reads TGTGCCAGTAGTATCTCCGGGACAGCTAACTATGGCTACACCTTC. The whole variable domain, remainder taken from reference TRBV19 and TRBJ1-2, is DGGITQSPKYLFRKEGQNVTLSCEQNLNHDAMYWYRQDPGQGLRLIYYSQIVNDFQKGDIAEGYSVSREKKESFPLTVTSAQKNPTAFYLCASSISGTANYGYTFGSGTRLTVV.